Presented here are 14 T cell receptor beta chains from one specimen sequenced in a study of technical replicates of blood from a handful of donors. The protocol was immunoSEQ multiplex PCR, while the TCRdb copy is restricted to in-frame clones and leaves out a portion. The table shows over 65,000 clones, with 85% to 95% occurring only once. The sample comprised T cells isolated from PBMCs. These receptors originate from a human donor in good health.

The gene calls are TRBV5-4 and TRBJ2-1; 14 bases map to TRBD2. V dropped 1 base and J dropped 0; count of bases not matched to a gene: 6. CDR3 length equals 19 residues. Germline-derived CDR1 and CDR2 are SGHNT and YYREEE (reference sequence). CDR3: CASSLWAGTSGSSYNEQFF. The CDR3, as DNA: TGTGCCAGCAGCTTGTGGGCCGGGACTAGCGGGAGCTCCTACAATGAGCAGTTCTTC.

The J gene is TRBJ2-7, the V gene TRBV5-1, with a tentative D call TRBD2 (5 bases). Germline assignment: CDR1 SGHRS and CDR2 YFSETQ. The V end lost 2 bases, the J end lost 6 bases, and 15 bases lay between the germline ends. The CDR3 extends over 14 amino acids. The CDR3 DNA reads TGCGCCAGCAGCTTCCTCCCAGGCGAGGGCGAGCAGTACTTC. Protein sequence: CASSFLPGEGEQYF. Combining the CDR3 with reference TRBV5-1 and TRBJ2-7 gives the whole variable domain KAGVTQTPRYLIKTRGQQVTLSCSPISGHRSVSWYQQTPGQGLQFLFEYFSETQRNKGNFPGRFSGRQFSNSRSEMNVSTLELGDSALYLCASSFLPGEGEQYFGPGTRLTVT.

This chain connects TRBV27 to TRBJ2-1; weak D call: TRBD1 (5 bases). Trimming removed 3 bases from V and 0 bases from J, with 9 bases in between. The CDR3 runs 15 residues. Germline V gives CDR1 MNHEY, CDR2 SMNVEV (reference sequence). The CDR3 loop is CASSLTAGSYNEQFF. The CDR3, as DNA: TGTGCCAGCAGTTTGACAGCTGGCTCCTACAATGAGCAGTTCTTC.

The J gene is TRBJ2-1, the V gene TRBV28; 7 bases align to TRBD1. Unmatched junction bases numbered 5, after V lost 2 bases and J lost 7 bases. Germline V CDR1 and CDR2: MDHEN, SYDVKM. The CDR3 covers 14 residues. The CDR3 DNA follows: TGTGCCAGCAGTTTACGCAGGGGGTGGAATGAGCAGTTCTTC. Translating it yields CASSLRRGWNEQFF.

This chain uses TRBV6-1 with TRBJ1-5, with a possible D match to TRBD1 (6 bases). The germline V and J ends were trimmed by 5 bases and 4 bases, with 15 bases remaining between them. The CDR3 has 15 amino acids. CDR1 and CDR2 (germline): MNHNS, SASEGT. CDR3 region: CASSPLQGRNQPQHF. The CDR3 region has the DNA TGTGCCAGCAGTCCCCTACAGGGCCGGAATCAGCCCCAGCATTTT.

The chain joins TRBV14 to TRBJ2-5; 7 nucleotides line up with TRBD1. The V and J ends lost 4 bases and 0 bases, in that order; junction bases with no gene match: 8. Germline V gene data show CDR1 as SGHDN and CDR2 as FVKESK. This CDR3 region has 16 residues. The CDR3 DNA follows: TGTGCCAGCAGCCCGCCGGGACAGATGTACCAAGAGACCCAGTACTTC. Its protein product is CASSPPGQMYQETQYF.

The chain recombines TRBV27 with TRBJ2-3; 9 nucleotides align to TRBD1. The CDR3 totals 16 residues. Germline loops: CDR1 MNHEY, CDR2 SMNVEV (reference sequence). V shed 1 base, J shed 8 bases, and the junction held 10 bases outside the gene matches. CDR3 DNA sequence: TGTGCCAGCAGTTTATTGGGGACAGGGCAAAGTGGTACGCAGTATTTT. It specifies CASSLLGTGQSGTQYF.

CDR3 bases: TGCGCCAGCAAGGTATTAGCGGGGGTCCAAGAGACCCAGTACTTC. Protein product: CASKVLAGVQETQYF. V gene TRBV10-2 combines with J gene TRBJ2-5, with 9 bases matching TRBD2. V trimming: 7 bases; J trimming: 1 base; junction bases outside the gene matches: 7. Germline CDR1 WSHSY, CDR2 SAAADI. This CDR3 has 15 residues.

This chain uses TRBV4-1 with TRBJ2-1; TRBD1 is a possible D gene (6 bases). The CDR3 length is 16 residues. Germline V CDR1 and CDR2: MGHRA, YSYEKL. V was trimmed by 4 bases and J by 2 bases, leaving 15 bases between them. For the CDR3, the DNA is TGCGCCAGCAGCCCCCACGCAGGGGCCCCCTACAATGAGCAGTTCTTC. Its protein product is CASSPHAGAPYNEQFF.

The chain recombines TRBV9 with TRBJ1-1; D might be TRBD1 (5 bases). The CDR3 sequence is 13 residues long. Germline CDR1 is SGDLS and CDR2 is YYNGEE. Trimming took 3 bases from V and 5 from J, leaving 11 bases between them. The CDR3 DNA reads as TGTGCCAGCAGCGCCAGGGATGGGACTGAAGCTTTCTTT. Translating gives CASSARDGTEAFF.

To note about this clone: The same CDR3 is also encoded by other DNA sequences in this sample. The chain combines TRBV19 with TRBJ1-4, with 8 bases aligning to TRBD1. V dropped 5 bases and J dropped 4; count of bases not matched to a gene: 3. Germline V gene data show CDR1 as LNHDA and CDR2 as SQIVND (reference sequence). This CDR3 has 14 residues. This chain's CDR3 is CASSRTGSNEKLFF. The CDR3 region has the DNA TGTGCCAGTAGTCGGACAGGGAGTAATGAAAAACTGTTTTTT.

V and J are TRBV29-1 and TRBJ2-2; D remains unclear. This CDR3 spans 14 amino acids. Germline-derived CDR1 and CDR2 are SQVTM and ANQGSEA. V lost 3 bases and J 1 base, leaving 9 bases between the germline ends. The CDR3 coding sequence is TGCAGCGTTGACAGACATGAGAACACCGGGGAGCTGTTTTTT. It specifies CSVDRHENTGELFF.

The V gene is TRBV9, the J gene TRBJ2-3; possibly TRBD2 for D (5 bases). CDR1 and CDR2 (germline): SGDLS, YYNGEE. V lost 7 bases and J 5 bases, leaving 20 bases between the germline ends. The CDR3 extends over 15 amino acids. DNA of the CDR3: TGTGCCAGCGCCGGTTCGAAGGGTGGGAGAGATACGCAGTATTTT. It encodes CASAGSKGGRDTQYF.

CDR3 DNA sequence: TGTGCCAGCAGTCTAACCGGACAGGCCGTCTATGGCTACACCTTC. This codes for CASSLTGQAVYGYTF. This sequence joins TRBV28 and TRBJ1-2; 7 bases line up with TRBD1. Germline CDR1 is MDHEN and CDR2 is SYDVKM. The CDR3 is 15 amino acids. The V and J ends lost 5 bases and 4 bases, in that order; junction bases with no gene match: 10.